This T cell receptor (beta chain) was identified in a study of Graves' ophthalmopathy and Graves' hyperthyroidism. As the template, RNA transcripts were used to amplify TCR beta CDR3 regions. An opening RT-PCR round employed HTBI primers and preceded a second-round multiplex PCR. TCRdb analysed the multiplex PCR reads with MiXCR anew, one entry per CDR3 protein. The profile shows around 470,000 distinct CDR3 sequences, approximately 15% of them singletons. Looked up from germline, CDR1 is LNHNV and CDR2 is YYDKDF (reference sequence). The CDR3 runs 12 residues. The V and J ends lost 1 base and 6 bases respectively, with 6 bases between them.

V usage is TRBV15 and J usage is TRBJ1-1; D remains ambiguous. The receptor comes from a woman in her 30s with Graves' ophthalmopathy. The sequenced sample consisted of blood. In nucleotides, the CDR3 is TGTGCCACCAGCAGAGCCCCCTCTGAAGCTTTCTTT. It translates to CATSRAPSEAFF.